A single sample is the source of the 28 T cell receptor beta chains below, sequenced in a study of T cells in Graves' hyperthyroidism and ophthalmopathy. RNA transcripts served as the template for amplifying TCR beta CDR3 regions. First-round RT-PCR targeting the TCR CDR3 was performed with the HTBI primer set. TCRdb processed the multiplex PCR reads anew with MiXCR; each CDR3 protein has one entry. The table has about 300,000 distinct CDR3 sequences, approximately 12% seen once; the top ten hold 6.5% to 10%. Sequencing input: blood. These receptors came from a woman aged 25 to 39 with Graves' hyperthyroidism that later progressed to Graves' ophthalmopathy.

The table lists this clonotype with many counts. V and J are TRBV6-1 and TRBJ2-7; maybe TRBD2 (6 bases). There are 13 residues in the CDR3. Between the trimmed V and J ends, which lost 3 bases and 7 bases, there was a span of 13 bases. CDR1 and CDR2 from the germline V gene are MNHNS and SASEGT. CDR3 nucleotide sequence: TGTGCCAGCAGTGATTGGGCGGGATGGGAGCAGTACTTC. Protein sequence: CASSDWAGWEQYF.

The sample holds many counts of this clonotype. This chain links TRBV3-1 with TRBJ2-5; D uncertain. V was cut by 1 base and J by 5 bases, with 2 bases left in between. Germline CDR1 LGHDT, CDR2 YNNKEL (reference sequence). CDR3 length equals 11 residues. CDR3: CASSQVETQYF. The DNA for the CDR3 is TGTGCCAGCAGCCAAGTTGAGACCCAGTACTTC.

V is TRBV30 and J is TRBJ1-2; no reliable D call. This CDR3 has 14 residues. The germline V and J ends were trimmed by 1 base and 2 bases, with 11 bases remaining between them. Germline-derived CDR1 and CDR2 are GTSNPN and SVGIG (reference sequence). CDR3 in amino acids: CAWSGLGGNYGYTF. The CDR3, as DNA: TGTGCCTGGAGTGGCCTCGGCGGCAACTATGGCTACACCTTC.

This clonotype showed up many times. V and J are TRBV7-2 and TRBJ2-7; D perhaps matches TRBD2 (6 bases). V was shortened by 3 bases and J by 4 bases, with 10 bases between the two germline ends. Germline CDR1 is SGHTA and CDR2 is FQGNSA. This CDR3 has 13 amino acids. CDR3 sequence: CASSLSGEYEQYF. In DNA, the CDR3 is TGTGCCAGCAGCTTGTCGGGGGAATACGAGCAGTACTTC.

With respect to this clonotype: A clone one base away is much larger, so this may be a read error. The V gene is TRBV29-1, the J gene TRBJ2-5; D is unresolved. V was clipped by 7 bases and J by 3 bases, with 15 bases between them. This CDR3 is 13 amino acids long. Germline V gene sequence: CDR1 SQVTM, CDR2 ANQGSEA. CDR3: CSAFTQRKETQYF. CDR3 in DNA: TGCAGCGCTTTCACCCAGAGAAAAGAGACCCAGTACTTC.

The sample holds a few counts of this clonotype. The V call is TRBV14, the J call TRBJ2-5; D gene unclear. The germline V gene has CDR1 SGHDN and CDR2 FVKESK. The CDR3 sequence is 14 residues long. With 2 bases removed from V and 2 bases from J, the gap between germline ends came to 9 bases. The CDR3 loop reads CASSQWSPQETQYF. Here the CDR3 DNA reads TGTGCCAGCAGCCAATGGAGCCCTCAAGAGACCCAGTACTTC.

This clonotype was detected many times. CDR3 residues: CASSRPLNQETQYF. For the CDR3, the DNA is TGTGCCAGCAGTCGTCCACTAAACCAAGAGACCCAGTACTTC. The chain is built from TRBV2 and TRBJ2-5, with unresolved D. Trimming cost V 5 bases and J 0 bases, with 10 bases left between them. CDR1 is SNHLY, CDR2 FYNNEI, per germline. The CDR3 extends over 14 amino acids. Filled out from reference TRBV2 and TRBJ2-5, the complete variable domain reads EPEVTQTPSHQVTQMGQEVILRCVPISNHLYFYWYRQILGQKVEFLVSFYNNEISEKSEIFDDQFSVERPDGSNFTLKIRSTKLEDSAMYFCASSRPLNQETQYFGPGTRLLVL.

The sample holds many counts of this clonotype. The chain links TRBV6-2 or TRBV6-3 to TRBJ2-1; 8 bases are a match to TRBD2. The CDR3 spans 13 residues. The V gene end was trimmed by 7 bases and the J gene end by 5 bases; junction bases not matched to a gene: 4. CDR1 is MNHEY and CDR2 is SVGEGT in the germline V gene. CDR3 sequence (DNA): TGTGCCAGCACCTGGACTAGCAACAATGAGCAGTTCTTC. Amino acid sequence: CASTWTSNNEQFF.

This clonotype was seen repeatedly, ten times or more. The chain carries TRBV28 and TRBJ2-7, with D maybe TRBD2 (5 bases). The CDR3 is 14 residues long. The germline V gene encodes CDR1 MDHEN and CDR2 SYDVKM. Deletions cut 6 bases from V and 6 bases from J, with 18 bases between. The CDR3 region has the DNA TGTGCCAGCAGACCGGGATTAGGCCGGGGCGAGCAGTACTTC. Translating it yields CASRPGLGRGEQYF. Variable domain in full (rest from reference TRBV28 and TRBJ2-7): DVKVTQSSRYLVKRTGEKVFLECVQDMDHENMFWYRQDPGLGLRLIYFSYDVKMKEKGDIPEGYSVSREKKERFSLILESASTNQTSMYLCASRPGLGRGEQYFGPGTRLTVT.

At least ten counts were recorded for this clonotype. The chain has TRBV28 and TRBJ2-1, with D unresolved. The germline V and J ends were trimmed by 3 bases and 7 bases, with 7 bases remaining between them. Per germline, CDR1 MDHEN and CDR2 SYDVKM. The CDR3 has 12 residues. The CDR3 loop reads CASSLAENEQFF. CDR3 coding DNA: TGTGCCAGCAGTTTGGCGGAGAATGAGCAGTTCTTC.

The V and J genes are TRBV12-5 and TRBJ2-1, with D perhaps TRBD2 (6 bases). The assigned J gene may be wrong: the sequence end matches TRBJ2-7 better. In germline, CDR1 is LGHNT, CDR2 FRNRAP. The CDR3 is made up of 13 amino acids. CDR3 region: CASGLGGYNEQYF. The CDR3 nucleotides read TGTGCTAGTGGCCTTGGGGGGTACAATGAGCAGTACTTC.

Many counts were recorded for this clonotype. The CDR3 bases are TGTGCCAGCAGTTACTCACCTCCGGGGACAGGAGGTGTCGAGCAGTTCTTC. It encodes CASSYSPPGTGGVEQFF. The chain joins TRBV6-5 to TRBJ2-1, with 8 bases identical to TRBD1. The CDR3 extends over 17 amino acids. With 0 bases clipped from V and 10 bases from J, the junction kept 14 bases outside the gene matches. Germline CDR1 MNHEY, CDR2 SVGAGI.

Comment on this clonotype: Sequence at one end of the junction differs from germline and may be a read error. V and J are TRBV20-1 and TRBJ2-1; TRBD2 agrees at 10 bases. Germline CDR1 and CDR2: DFQATT and SNEGSKA (reference sequence). There are 14 residues in the CDR3. The CDR3 coding sequence is TGCAGTGGGGAGCGGGAGGGCCGGTTGGATGAGCAGCTCTTC. Translating gives CSGEREGRLDEQLF.

There are many counts of this clonotype. The rearrangement links TRBV5-1 to TRBJ1-1; D gene unclear. This CDR3 is 14 amino acids long. Trimming pared 6 bases from V and 4 bases from J, leaving 16 bases between. The germline V gene has CDR1 SGHRS and CDR2 YFSETQ. The CDR3 DNA reads as TGCGCCAGCAACCGGGTAAGTGGCGGCACTGAAGCTTTCTTT. Encoded protein: CASNRVSGGTEAFF.

This clonotype turned up a few times. This chain uses TRBV4-1 with TRBJ1-1; D call uncertain. Germline values: CDR1 MGHRA, CDR2 YSYEKL. The CDR3 covers 14 residues. The V end lost 5 bases, the J end lost 6 bases, and 16 bases lay between the germline ends. In DNA form, the CDR3 reads TGCGCCAGCAGCGGAGTAGCGGGGAGGGCTGAAGCTTTCTTT. Amino acids: CASSGVAGRAEAFF.

In its sample, this clonotype was seen many times. The chain employs TRBV7-8 and TRBJ1-3; D is perhaps TRBD1 (6 bases). The CDR3 runs 14 residues. Germline CDR1 SGHVS, CDR2 FQNEAQ. V shed 7 bases and J shed 0 bases, with 10 bases lying between them. The CDR3 DNA reads TGTGCCAGCAACATGGACAGCTCTGGAAACACCATATATTTT. This sequence encodes CASNMDSSGNTIYF. The entire variable domain, with the rest obtained from reference TRBV7-8 and TRBJ1-3, is as follows: GAGVSQSPRYKVAKRGQDVALRCDPISGHVSLFWYQQALGQGPEFLTYFQNEAQLDKSGLPSDRFFAERPEGSVSTLKIQRTQQEDSAVYLCASNMDSSGNTIYFGEGSWLTVV.

This clonotype was counted at least ten times. This chain uses TRBV28 with TRBJ2-3; D is ambiguous. CDR3 length equals 16 residues. V lost 6 bases and J lost 3, with 19 bases in between. Germline V gene lookup returns CDR1 MDHEN and CDR2 SYDVKM. The CDR3 region has the DNA TGTGCCAGCAGCCCCTTGCTGGACCCAGGAACAGATACGCAGTATTTT. This translates into CASSPLLDPGTDTQYF.

This clonotype was counted many times. The chain carries TRBV6-2 or TRBV6-3 and TRBJ1-1; D call uncertain. Trimming removed 9 bases from V and 2 bases from J, with 10 bases in between. The V gene's germline CDR1 is MNHEY and CDR2 SVGEGT. The CDR3 runs 12 residues. The CDR3 region has the DNA TGTGCCAGGCCGCGGGGTAACACTGAAGCTTTCTTT. This codes for CARPRGNTEAFF.

The table lists this clonotype with many counts. V and J are TRBV20-1 and TRBJ2-1; weak D call: TRBD2 (5 bases). The CDR3 is made up of 14 amino acids. CDR1 is DFQATT and CDR2 is SNEGSKA in the germline V gene (reference sequence). Trimming took 6 bases from V and 0 from J, leaving 12 bases between them. The CDR3 DNA sequence: TGCAGTGCCAAGATCGCGGGCTCCTACAATGAGCAGTTCTTC. Translated, it gives CSAKIAGSYNEQFF.

This clonotype was seen only a few times. This chain links TRBV6-2 or TRBV6-3 with TRBJ2-5; TRBD2 agrees at 12 bases. CDR1 is MNHEY and CDR2 is SVGEGT in the germline V gene. CDR3 size: 15 residues. With 9 bases clipped from V and 1 base from J, the junction kept 6 bases outside the gene matches. The CDR3 DNA is TGTGCCAGTTCGACTAGCGGGAGCCTCCAAGAGACCCAGTACTTC. Protein: CASSTSGSLQETQYF.

This clonotype appeared many times. The chain joins TRBV7-9 to TRBJ1-1; D is possibly TRBD1 (5 bases). The CDR3 is 13 amino acids. V lost 8 bases to trimming and J lost 1 base, with 11 bases between them. CDR1 and CDR2 (germline): SEHNR, FQNEAQ (reference sequence). The CDR3 nucleotides read TGTGCCAGCGCGGGGCAGGGGAACACTGAAGCTTTCTTT. It is translated as CASAGQGNTEAFF.

The sample holds a few counts of this clonotype. This may be a read error, as it is one base from a much larger clone. The rearrangement links TRBV20-1 to TRBJ1-2; TRBD1 agrees at 8 bases. This CDR3 is built from 16 residues. Germline V lookup: CDR1 DFQATT, CDR2 SNEGSKA (reference sequence). The CDR3 DNA is TGCAGTGCTAGGCAACAGGGACAGGTCTCTAACTATGCCTACACCTTC. Its translation: CSARQQGQVSNYAYTF.

Ten or more counts support this clonotype. The chain joins TRBV7-9 to TRBJ2-7; 13 bases map to TRBD2. The CDR3 length is 19 residues. In germline, CDR1 is SEHNR, CDR2 FQNEAQ (reference sequence). The V gene end was trimmed by 4 bases and the J gene end by 5 bases; junction bases not matched to a gene: 17. The CDR3 DNA sequence: TGTGCCAGCAGCTCGATGGGACTAGGACTAGCGGGAGCCCTAGACGAGCAGTACTTC. Protein: CASSSMGLGLAGALDEQYF.

There are a few counts of this clonotype. The chain uses TRBV24-1 and TRBJ2-2; TRBD1 might be the D (5 bases). V lost 0 bases and J 4 bases, leaving 11 bases between the germline ends. The CDR3 contains 16 residues. Germline loops: CDR1 KGHDR, CDR2 SFDVKD. As DNA, the CDR3 is TGTGCCACCAGTGATTTGGCAGGGTGGGGCACCGGGGAGCTGTTTTTT. Translated, it gives CATSDLAGWGTGELFF.

This clonotype appeared many times. J is TRBJ1-5 and V is TRBV30; 7 bases align to TRBD1. CDR3 length: 13 amino acids. The germline V gene encodes CDR1 GTSNPN and CDR2 SVGIG (reference sequence). V trimming: 1 base; J trimming: 4 bases; junction bases outside the gene matches: 1. DNA of the CDR3: TGTGCCTGGAGTGGGGGACAGAATCAGCCCCAGCATTTT. Protein product: CAWSGGQNQPQHF.

There are many counts of this clonotype. The rearrangement links TRBV6-2 or TRBV6-3 to TRBJ2-7; D possibly corresponds to TRBD2 (6 bases). The V end was cut by 5 bases, the J end by 0 bases, with 11 bases between. The CDR3 contains 14 residues. The germline CDR1 and CDR2 sequences are MNHEY and SVGEGT. This CDR3 reads CASSKPGLSYEQYF. The CDR3 coding sequence is TGTGCCAGCAGTAAACCGGGACTCTCCTACGAGCAGTACTTC.

This clonotype has at least ten counts. The V call is TRBV7-9, the J call TRBJ1-2; tentative D call: TRBD1 (5 bases). V lost 5 bases and J 6 bases, leaving 16 bases between the germline ends. Germline V gene lookup returns CDR1 SEHNR and CDR2 FQNEAQ (reference sequence). The CDR3 loop spans 14 amino acids. The CDR3 loop is CASSPHDRGDGYTF. In DNA form, the CDR3 reads TGTGCCAGCAGCCCCCACGACCGGGGGGATGGCTACACCTTC.

Ten or more counts support this clonotype. The chain carries TRBV7-9 and TRBJ2-2; no definite D call. The CDR3 loop spans 14 amino acids. V shed 3 bases and J shed 1 base, with 6 bases lying between them. Germline CDR1 is SEHNR and CDR2 is FQNEAQ (reference sequence). The CDR3 region is CASSFSENTGELFF. DNA for the CDR3: TGTGCCAGCAGCTTCAGTGAGAACACCGGGGAGCTGTTTTTT.